The rows below give T cell receptor beta chains drawn from one sample of a study of spatial heterogeneity in lung cancer. TCRdb processed the 5' RACE reads anew with MiXCR; each CDR3 protein has one entry. The sample includes about 120,000 distinct CDR3 sequences, over 9% of them seen just once. Material: PBMCs, obtained at follow-up. The source of these receptors is a male donor with early-stage non-small cell lung cancer. CDR3s include the opening cysteine and the closing phenylalanine or tryptophan. The order of the fields is CDR3 length, D gene, V gene, J gene, clone size, CDR3 DNA, CDR3 protein. D genes are given only for firm matches. Size tells how often a clone was seen (once, few, many) or the class of an expanded clone, and some rows leave it out.

>17|TRBD1|TRBV28|TRBJ1-2|NA
TGTGCCAGCAGCCCAACTACGGGACAGGGGAGCCGAGAAGGCTACACCTTC
CASSPTTGQGSREGYTF
>14|NA|TRBV3-1|TRBJ2-2|NA
TGTGCCAGCAGCCCGGAATGGGACACCGGGGAGCTGTTTTTT
CASSPEWDTGELFF
>15|NA|TRBV30|TRBJ1-5|NA
TGTGCCTCTTCTACGGGGGCATCGGGCAATCAGCCCCAGCATTTT
CASSTGASGNQPQHF
>15|NA|TRBV7-2|TRBJ1-1|few
TGTGCCAGCAGCCTAGGGGGGGCAGGGATCACTGAAGCTTTCTTT
CASSLGGAGITEAFF
>11|NA|TRBV5-1|TRBJ1-1|few
TGCGCCAGCAGTGGGGACACTGAAGCTTTCTTT
CASSGDTEAFF
>13|TRBD1|TRBV20-1|TRBJ2-7|few
TGCAGTGCAGCAGGGACAGGGGTCTACGAGCAGTACTTC
CSAAGTGVYEQYF
>14|TRBD2|TRBV7-2|TRBJ2-1|many
TGTGCCAGCAGAGGACTAGCGGGGGTCAATGAGCAGTTCTTC
CASRGLAGVNEQFF
>13|NA|TRBV29-1|TRBJ1-2|few
TGCAGCGTTGCGGGCAGGGCTGGCTATGGCTACACCTTC
CSVAGRAGYGYTF
>15|NA|TRBV9|TRBJ2-5|many
TGTGCCAGCAGCGTAGGTCTTGCTAGCGAGGGGACCCAGTACTTC
CASSVGLASEGTQYF
>15|NA|TRBV28|TRBJ2-7|many
TGTGCCAGCAGTCCGACAGGTATTGTCTCCTACGAGCAGTACTTC
CASSPTGIVSYEQYF
>16|TRBD1|TRBV29-1|TRBJ2-1|NA
TGCAGCGTTGAAGATTCGAGGCCAGGGGGAAAACTCTTCCTGTTCTTC
CSVEDSRPGGKLFLFF
>15|NA|TRBV11-1|TRBJ1-1|NA
TGTGCCAGCAGCCCTCGACCGGGTTTGAACACTGAAGCTTTCTTT
CASSPRPGLNTEAFF
>12|NA|TRBV28|TRBJ2-2|few
TGTGCCAGCATGGCTTTCACCGGGGAGCTGTTTTTT
CASMAFTGELFF
>17|TRBD1|TRBV28|TRBJ1-5|few
TGTGCCAGCACCCCAAGGGGGACAGGGGGCTTCAATCAGCCCCAGCATTTT
CASTPRGTGGFNQPQHF
>14|TRBD2|TRBV5-4|TRBJ2-1|NA
TGTGCCAGCAGCTACGGGGGGACCTACAATGAGCAGTTCTTC
CASSYGGTYNEQFF
>15|TRBD2|TRBV20-1|TRBJ2-7|NA
TGCAGTGCGGACCCCAGCGGGGGGTCCCCCTACGAGCAGTACTTC
CSADPSGGSPYEQYF
>17|NA|TRBV2|TRBJ1-1|many
TGTGCCAGCAGTAGGAGTACGTTAGGGGGTTTGAGCACTGAAGCTTTCTTT
CASSRSTLGGLSTEAFF
>13|TRBD1|TRBV12-3/TRBV12-4|TRBJ1-1|few
TGTGCCAGCACCCTGGGGAAACAGGGGGAAGCTTTCTTT
CASTLGKQGEAFF
>16|TRBD1|TRBV4-1|TRBJ1-2|many
TGCGCCAGCAGCCAAGATGGTTGGGGACAGCTCTACGGCTACACCTTC
CASSQDGWGQLYGYTF
>15|NA|TRBV9|TRBJ1-2|NA
TGTGCCAGCAGCCGAACGGAGGGAGCGGCCTATGGCTACACCTTC
CASSRTEGAAYGYTF
>17|TRBD2|TRBV28|TRBJ2-7|many
TGTGCCAGCAGTGGCAGCGGGGGACGGACCATCCCCTACGAGCAGTACTTC
CASSGSGGRTIPYEQYF
>14|NA|TRBV5-1|TRBJ2-3|few
TGCGCCAGCAGCTCCGGGGGGCACACAGATACGCAGTATTTT
CASSSGGHTDTQYF
>14|NA|TRBV11-2|TRBJ1-2|many
TGTGCCAGCAGTCGGGAGGGGGCTAACTATGGCTACACCTTC
CASSREGANYGYTF
>16|NA|TRBV20-1|TRBJ2-1|NA
TGCAGTGCTAGACCGGCGGGTCTGAGCTCCTACAATGAGCAGTTCTTC
CSARPAGLSSYNEQFF
>15|NA|TRBV12-3/TRBV12-4|TRBJ2-3|few
TGTGCCAGCGCGCGGGACCCCCCTTATCTGGATACGCAGTATTTT
CASARDPPYLDTQYF
>15|TRBD1|TRBV12-3/TRBV12-4|TRBJ1-2|few
TGTGCCAGCAGTTTTGCCAGGGGGCTAAACTATGGCTACACCTTC
CASSFARGLNYGYTF
>16|NA|TRBV7-9|TRBJ2-7|NA
TGTGCCAGCAGCTTGGGCTTGGACAGCCCTATCCGTCCGCAGTACTTC
CASSLGLDSPIRPQYF
>11|NA|TRBV20-1|TRBJ2-1|NA
TGCAGTGCTGGCATAAACAATGAGCAGTTCTTC
CSAGINNEQFF
>13|NA|TRBV18|TRBJ1-2|few
TGTGCCAGCTCACCACAGGGGGACTATGGCTACACCTTC
CASSPQGDYGYTF
>16|NA|TRBV18|TRBJ2-2|few
TGTGCCAGCTCAACGCAGGTTTCGAGGAACACCGGGGAGCTGTTTTTT
CASSTQVSRNTGELFF
>14|NA|TRBV28|TRBJ2-5|NA
TGTGCCAGCAGTCCCGTTAGGGGGATGGAGACCCAGTACTTC
CASSPVRGMETQYF
>18|NA|TRBV6-2/TRBV6-3|TRBJ2-6|NA
TGTGCCAGCACCCTGTCGCCACAGGGCCTCTCCGGGGCCAACGTCCTGACTTTC
CASTLSPQGLSGANVLTF
>15|NA|TRBV3-1|TRBJ2-5|NA
TGTGCCAGCACCTTAACAGGATTCTCTTCGGAGACCCAGTACTTC
CASTLTGFSSETQYF
>14|TRBD1|TRBV11-3|TRBJ2-7|NA
TGTGCCAGCAGCTTCAGGGGGCTTTCGGGCGAGCAGTACTTC
CASSFRGLSGEQYF
>13|NA|TRBV24-1|TRBJ2-3|NA
TGTGCCGCCCAAGATTGGGGCACAGATACGCAGTATTTT
CAAQDWGTDTQYF
>14|TRBD1|TRBV25-1|TRBJ1-6|few
TGTGCCAGCAGTAACCGACAGGGGTATTCACCCCTCCACTTT
CASSNRQGYSPLHF
>14|TRBD2|TRBV6-5|TRBJ2-5|few
TGTGCCAGCAGTCCGGGACTAGCTGTGAAGACCCAGTACTTC
CASSPGLAVKTQYF
>17|NA|TRBV5-5|TRBJ2-1|NA
TGTGCCAGCAGCCCATTCCTCGGAGGTTTCTCCTACAATGAGCAGTTCTTC
CASSPFLGGFSYNEQFF
>14|NA|TRBV29-1|TRBJ2-5|few
TGCAGCGTTGCAATAGCAGGGGTACTGGAGACCCAGTACTTC
CSVAIAGVLETQYF
>14|NA|TRBV14|TRBJ2-7|few
TGTGCCAGCAGCCAAGACAGGGTCTCCTACGAGCAGTACTTC
CASSQDRVSYEQYF
>17|NA|TRBV6-2/TRBV6-3|TRBJ2-1|NA
TGTGCCAGCAGTTCCACCCTGAGGGTTAGCTCCTACAATGAGCAGTTCTTC
CASSSTLRVSSYNEQFF
>15|NA|TRBV3-1|TRBJ2-2|few
TGTGCCAGCAGCCAAAGTAGGGGCCGTGGCGGGGAGCTGTTTTTT
CASSQSRGRGGELFF
>12|NA|TRBV20-1|TRBJ1-1|medium-sized
TGCAGTGCTCCTGACAGAACAGCTGAAGCTTTCTTT
CSAPDRTAEAFF
>14|TRBD2|TRBV12-3/TRBV12-4|TRBJ2-1|NA
TGTGCCACCGTAGACCAAAGCGGGACCAATGAGCAGTTCTTC
CATVDQSGTNEQFF
>15|TRBD2|TRBV9|TRBJ2-7|few
TGTGCCAGCAGCGTAGCTGACGGGGGGAGCTACGAGCAGTACTTC
CASSVADGGSYEQYF
>15|NA|TRBV5-1|TRBJ1-4|few
TGCGCCAGCAGCTTGGCCGGCAGAACTAATGAAAAACTGTTTTTT
CASSLAGRTNEKLFF
>14|NA|TRBV4-2|TRBJ2-5|NA
TGTGCCAGCAGCCAACTGGCGGCCCAAGAGACCCAGTACTTC
CASSQLAAQETQYF
>16|NA|TRBV20-1|TRBJ2-7|NA
TGCAGTGCTAGAGATCCGCGACTAGTTAACTCCTACGAGCAGTACTTC
CSARDPRLVNSYEQYF
>15|TRBD1|TRBV5-1|TRBJ1-6|NA
TGCGCCAGCAGCGTGGGACAGGGTAATAATTCACCCCTCCACTTT
CASSVGQGNNSPLHF
>12|NA|TRBV20-1|TRBJ2-3|NA
TGCAGTGCGCACCCCAACTCAGATACGCAGTATTTT
CSAHPNSDTQYF
>15|TRBD1|TRBV18|TRBJ2-7|many
TGTGCCAGCTCCACCAGAGGGGACAGTCGAAGCGAGCAGTACTTC
CASSTRGDSRSEQYF
>15|TRBD1|TRBV15|TRBJ2-7|many
TGTGCCACCAGCACGGGCGCCGGGACAGGGTACGAGCAGTACTTC
CATSTGAGTGYEQYF
>15|TRBD2|TRBV29-1|TRBJ2-1|few
TGCAGCGTTGAAGGAGGGACTAGCGGGTTCAATGAGCAGTTCTTC
CSVEGGTSGFNEQFF
>13|TRBD1|TRBV7-7|TRBJ2-1|NA
TGTGCTAGCCGAGACAGGGGGCAGAATGAGCAGTTCTTC
CASRDRGQNEQFF
>14|NA|TRBV19|TRBJ2-2|once
TGTGCCAGTAGTATGGGGATGGGTCCCGGGGAGCTGTTTTTT
CASSMGMGPGELFF
>13|NA|TRBV20-1|TRBJ2-1|NA
TGCAGTGCTAGTACCGACCCCTACAATGAGCAGTTCTTC
CSASTDPYNEQFF